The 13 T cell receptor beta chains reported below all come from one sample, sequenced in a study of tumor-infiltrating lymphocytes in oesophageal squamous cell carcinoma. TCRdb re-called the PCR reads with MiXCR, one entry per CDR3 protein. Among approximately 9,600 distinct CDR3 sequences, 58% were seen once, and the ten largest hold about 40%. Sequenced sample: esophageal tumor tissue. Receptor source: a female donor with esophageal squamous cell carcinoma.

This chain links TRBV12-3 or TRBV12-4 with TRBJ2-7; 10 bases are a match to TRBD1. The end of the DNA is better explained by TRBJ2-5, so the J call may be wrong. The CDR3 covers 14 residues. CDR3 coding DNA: TGTGCCAGCAGTAAGGGGGACAGGGGAGAGACCCAGTACTTC. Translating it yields CASSKGDRGETQYF.

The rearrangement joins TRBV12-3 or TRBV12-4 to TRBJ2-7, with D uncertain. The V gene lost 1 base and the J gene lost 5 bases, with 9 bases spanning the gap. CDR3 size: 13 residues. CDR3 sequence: CASSLGPSDEQYF. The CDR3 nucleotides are TGTGCCAGCAGTTTAGGACCCTCTGACGAGCAGTACTTC.

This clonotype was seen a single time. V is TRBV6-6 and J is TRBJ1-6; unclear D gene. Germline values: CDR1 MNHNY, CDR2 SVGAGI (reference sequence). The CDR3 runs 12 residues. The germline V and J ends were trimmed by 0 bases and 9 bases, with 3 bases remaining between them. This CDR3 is CASSYSGSPLHF. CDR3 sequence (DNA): TGTGCCAGCAGTTACTCTGGTTCACCCCTCCACTTT.

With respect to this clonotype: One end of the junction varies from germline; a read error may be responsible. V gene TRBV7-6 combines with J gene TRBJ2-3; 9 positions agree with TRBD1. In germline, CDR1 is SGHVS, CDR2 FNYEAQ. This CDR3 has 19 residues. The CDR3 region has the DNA TGTGCTAGCAGCTTTTTCGTGGACAGGGGCAAGAAGGGCACAGATACGCAGTATTTT. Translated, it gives CASSFFVDRGKKGTDTQYF.

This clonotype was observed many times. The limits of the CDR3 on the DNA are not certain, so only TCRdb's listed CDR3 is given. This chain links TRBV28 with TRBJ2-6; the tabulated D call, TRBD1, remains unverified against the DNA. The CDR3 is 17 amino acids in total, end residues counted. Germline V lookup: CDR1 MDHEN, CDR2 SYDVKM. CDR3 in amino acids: CASRPYGLRVRGLHLRF.

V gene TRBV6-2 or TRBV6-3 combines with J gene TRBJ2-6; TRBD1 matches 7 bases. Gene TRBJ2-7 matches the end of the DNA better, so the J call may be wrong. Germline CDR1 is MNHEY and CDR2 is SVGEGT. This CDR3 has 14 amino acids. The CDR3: CASSPGTVGLEQYF. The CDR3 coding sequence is TGTGCCAGCAGCCCCGGGACAGTCGGCCTCGAGCAGTACTTC.

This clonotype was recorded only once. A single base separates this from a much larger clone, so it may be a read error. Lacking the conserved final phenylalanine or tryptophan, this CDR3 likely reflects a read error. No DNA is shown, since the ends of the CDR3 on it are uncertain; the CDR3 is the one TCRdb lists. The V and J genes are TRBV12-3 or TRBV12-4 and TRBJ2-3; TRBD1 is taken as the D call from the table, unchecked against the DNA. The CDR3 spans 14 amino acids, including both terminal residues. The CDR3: CASSRRGIDDEQYS.

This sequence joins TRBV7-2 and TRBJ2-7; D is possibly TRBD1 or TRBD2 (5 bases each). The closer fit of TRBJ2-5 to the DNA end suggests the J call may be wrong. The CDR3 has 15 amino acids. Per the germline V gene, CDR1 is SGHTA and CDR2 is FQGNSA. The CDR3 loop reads CASSFTGTSQETQYF. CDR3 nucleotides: TGTGCCAGCAGCTTTACCGGGACCTCTCAAGAGACCCAGTACTTC.

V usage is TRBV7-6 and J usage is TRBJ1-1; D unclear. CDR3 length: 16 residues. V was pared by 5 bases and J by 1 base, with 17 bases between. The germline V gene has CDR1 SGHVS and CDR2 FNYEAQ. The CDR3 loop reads CASSPTNVRTNTEAFF. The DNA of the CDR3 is TGTGCCAGCAGCCCCACTAATGTTAGGACGAACACTGAAGCTTTCTTT.

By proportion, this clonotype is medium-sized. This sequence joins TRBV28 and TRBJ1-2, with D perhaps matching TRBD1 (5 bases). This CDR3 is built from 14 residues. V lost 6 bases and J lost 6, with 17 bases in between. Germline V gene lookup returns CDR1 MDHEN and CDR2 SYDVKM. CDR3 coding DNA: TGTGCCAGCAGACACCAGGGCTCCGAACATGGCTACACCTTC. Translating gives CASRHQGSEHGYTF.

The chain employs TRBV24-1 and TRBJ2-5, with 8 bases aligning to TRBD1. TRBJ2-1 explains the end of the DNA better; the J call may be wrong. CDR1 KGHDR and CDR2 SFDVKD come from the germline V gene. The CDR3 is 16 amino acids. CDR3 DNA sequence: TGTGCCACCAGTGGATTAGGACAGGGAAGAAAGAATGAGCAGTTCTTC. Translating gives CATSGLGQGRKNEQFF.

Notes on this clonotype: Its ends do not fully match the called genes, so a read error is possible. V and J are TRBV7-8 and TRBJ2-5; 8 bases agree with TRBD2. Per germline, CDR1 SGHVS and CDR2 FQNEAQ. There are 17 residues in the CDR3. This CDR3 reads CASSLKGTRDPREAQYF. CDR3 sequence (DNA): TGTGCCAGCAGCTTAAAAGGGACTAGGGACCCCCGAGAGGCCCAGTACTTC.

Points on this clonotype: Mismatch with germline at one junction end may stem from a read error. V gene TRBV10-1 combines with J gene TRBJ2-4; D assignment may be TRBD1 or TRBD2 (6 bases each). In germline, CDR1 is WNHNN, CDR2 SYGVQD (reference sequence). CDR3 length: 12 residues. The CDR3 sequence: CASSEPFGGKHF. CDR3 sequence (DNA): TGCGCCAGCAGTGAGCCTTTCGGGGGCAAGCACTTC.